A single sample gave rise to the 15 T cell receptor beta chains below, sequenced in a study of T cell responses to AZD1222 COVID-19 vaccine. Method: immunoSEQ multiplex PCR; TCRdb's copy keeps in-frame clones and lacks some. The top ten hold around 2.9% of the sample, which has approximately 150,000 clones, 90% seen once. Source: peripheral blood, taken on day 0 of AZD1222 vaccination. These receptors all come from an adult in good health.

The CDR3 nucleotides are TGTGCCAGCCTTCGAGGGGGGTTTCCCTACAATGAGCAGTTCTTC. Protein sequence: CASLRGGFPYNEQFF. The chain recombines TRBV5-6 with TRBJ2-1; D might be TRBD1 or TRBD2, each matching 6 bases. The CDR3 consists of 15 residues. The germline V gene encodes CDR1 SGHDT and CDR2 YYEEEE. Trimming removed 7 bases at V and 2 bases at J, with 16 bases between. Variable domain in full (rest from reference TRBV5-6 and TRBJ2-1): DAGVTQSPTHLIKTRGQQVTLRCSPKSGHDTVSWYQQALGQGPQFIFQYYEEEERQRGNFPDRFSGHQFPNYSSELNVNALLLGDSALYLCASLRGGFPYNEQFFGPGTRLTVL.

This rearrangement joins TRBV18 to TRBJ1-6, with no clear D. Germline V gene sequence: CDR1 KGHSH, CDR2 LQKENI. The CDR3 loop spans 15 amino acids. V lost 3 bases and J lost 8, with 14 bases in between. The CDR3 DNA reads as TGTGCCAGCTCACCCCGAGGAGACTCCGATTCACCCCTCCACTTT. Translated: CASSPRGDSDSPLHF.

This sequence joins TRBV4-1 and TRBJ1-5; the D is unclear. V was cut by 5 bases and J by 3 bases, with 11 bases left in between. The germline V gene encodes CDR1 MGHRA and CDR2 YSYEKL. The CDR3 is 14 amino acids. In DNA form, the CDR3 reads TGCGCCAGCAGCGCGGAGTCGATCAATCAGCCCCAGCATTTT. This encodes CASSAESINQPQHF.

This chain connects TRBV5-1 to TRBJ2-1; TRBD2 matches 10 bases. Germline V gives CDR1 SGHRS, CDR2 YFSETQ. With V trimmed by 3 bases and J by 5 bases, 5 bases remained unmatched. CDR3 length: 15 residues. In DNA form, the CDR3 reads TGCGCCAGCAGCTCTAGCGGGGGAGGACACAATGAGCAGTTCTTC. It specifies CASSSSGGGHNEQFF.

This clone was observed once. This chain connects TRBV5-4 to TRBJ2-5; 7 bases align to TRBD2. V lost 4 bases and J lost 3; bases outside the gene matches: 6. The CDR3 is 14 residues long. The V gene's germline CDR1 is SGHNT and CDR2 YYREEE (reference sequence). CDR3 nucleotides: TGTGCCAGCAGCATGGAGGCGGGGGAAGAGACCCAGTACTTC. It specifies CASSMEAGEETQYF.

About this clone: One end of the junction does not line up with germline, which may come from a read error. For the CDR3, the DNA is TGTGCCAGCAGCCAAGTGGGGCTGACAGAGACCGAACCCAAAAGCTTC. Protein product: CASSQVGLTETEPKSF. The rearrangement joins TRBV3-1 (or the pseudogene TRBV3-2) to TRBJ1-2; D is possibly TRBD1 (5 bases). The CDR3 totals 16 residues. CDR1 is LGHDT and CDR2 is YNNKEL in the germline V gene (reference sequence).

The chain links TRBV2 to TRBJ1-4; D not resolved. This CDR3 contains 14 residues. Germline V CDR1 and CDR2: SNHLY, FYNNEI. V lost 5 bases and J 4 bases, leaving 11 bases between the germline ends. The CDR3 sequence is CASSYDRNNEKLFF. CDR3 DNA sequence: TGTGCCAGCAGTTACGACCGCAATAATGAAAAACTGTTTTTT. Supplemented by reference TRBV2 and TRBJ1-4, the full variable domain reads EPEVTQTPSHQVTQMGQEVILRCVPISNHLYFYWYRQILGQKVEFLVSFYNNEISEKSEIFDDQFSVERPDGSNFTLKIRSTKLEDSAMYFCASSYDRNNEKLFFGSGTQLSVL.

The CDR3 nucleotides read TGTGCCAGCAGTTCGGGACAGGGGTACTACACTGAAGCTTTCTTT. As protein: CASSSGQGYYTEAFF. The gene calls are TRBV6-6 and TRBJ1-1, with 10 bases identical to TRBD1. The ends lost 4 bases at V and 3 bases at J; junction bases unmatched: 5. Germline V CDR1 and CDR2: MNHNY, SVGAGI (reference sequence). This CDR3 contains 15 residues.

The chain has TRBV6-6 and TRBJ1-1; TRBD1 matches at 7 bases. This CDR3 region has 16 residues. V lost 3 bases to trimming and J lost 0 bases; unmatched junction nucleotides: 7. CDR1 and CDR2 (germline): MNHNY, SVGAGI (reference sequence). In DNA, the CDR3 is TGTGCCAGCAGTTATATCCCTGACAGGGTGAACACTGAAGCTTTCTTT. This encodes CASSYIPDRVNTEAFF.

The rearrangement uses TRBV6-5 and TRBJ2-3; TRBD2 is a possible D gene (5 bases). The CDR3 runs to 16 residues. In germline, CDR1 is MNHEY, CDR2 SVGAGI. The germline V and J ends were trimmed by 2 bases and 2 bases, with 14 bases remaining between them. The CDR3: CASSYEGSNPTDTQYF. DNA for the CDR3: TGTGCCAGCAGTTACGAGGGCAGCAACCCCACAGATACGCAGTATTTT.

V usage is TRBV3-1 (or the pseudogene TRBV3-2) and J usage is TRBJ1-2; D perhaps matches TRBD1 (6 bases). This CDR3 has 14 amino acids. Germline V gene lookup returns CDR1 LGHDT and CDR2 YNNKEL (reference sequence). V lost 6 bases to trimming and J lost 6 bases, with 17 bases between them. The CDR3 DNA follows: TGTGCCAGCAGTCTACAGGGTGGGGCGGATGGCTACACCTTC. Translating gives CASSLQGGADGYTF.

The chain recombines TRBV29-1 with TRBJ2-2; D unresolved. CDR3 size: 13 residues. Germline-derived CDR1 and CDR2 are SQVTM and ANQGSEA. V lost 3 bases to trimming and J lost 4 bases, with 9 bases between them. CDR3 in amino acids: CSVDAQLTGELFF. Here the CDR3 DNA reads TGCAGCGTTGACGCTCAGCTCACCGGGGAGCTGTTTTTT.

The rearrangement joins TRBV30 to TRBJ1-2; D is perhaps TRBD1 (5 bases). This CDR3 has 12 residues. Per germline, CDR1 GTSNPN and CDR2 SVGIG (reference sequence). Trimming removed 3 bases from V and 4 bases from J, with 9 bases in between. CDR3 amino acids: CAWRAGRYGYTF. In DNA, the CDR3 is TGTGCCTGGAGGGCAGGGCGCTATGGCTACACCTTC.

This clone occurred once. The chain links TRBV12-3 or TRBV12-4 to TRBJ2-7; D remains ambiguous. Trimming shortened V by 1 base and J by 4 bases, and 5 bases separated the two germline ends. This CDR3 is 12 amino acids long. The DNA for the CDR3 is TGTGCCAGCAGTTTAGGGGAATACGAGCAGTACTTC. The encoded protein is CASSLGEYEQYF.

The V and J genes are TRBV7-2 and TRBJ1-2; D may be TRBD1 (5 bases). The V and J ends lost 3 bases and 7 bases respectively, with 18 bases between them. In germline, CDR1 is SGHTA, CDR2 FQGNSA. CDR3 length: 15 amino acids. In nucleotides, the CDR3 is TGTGCCAGCAGCTTCCCCGGGACCGTCAGGGTTGGCTACACCTTC. This sequence encodes CASSFPGTVRVGYTF.